The clone carrying this TCR beta chain was detected ten times or more. The antigen is undetermined. This sample stems from a study of T cell repertoires in cytomegalovirus infection. Across the study: Well-studied HLA-B-restricted epitopes and recently identified HLA-C-restricted epitopes of CMV were both used in the study. Public TCR beta signatures marked donors with CMV infection and the matching HLA.

The germline V gene encodes CDR1 SGHTA and CDR2 FQGNSA. CDR3 length: 14 residues. V dropped 4 bases and J dropped 5 bases, with 13 bases sitting between them. TCRdb re-called the reads through MiXCR, storing one row per CDR3 protein. The sample lists roughly 920,000 distinct CDR3 sequences; less than 40% were seen once. Study-wide results and limits: Carriage of CMV together with the relevant HLA was identifiable through cumulative public TCR beta family frequency. Dominating the ex vivo response were TCR beta clonotypes that were CMV-specific and HLA-C-restricted.

The receptor's source is a human donor in good health (CMV status not recorded). Some clones in this sample may be carry-over from other donors' samples. The sample in question was cultured CD8+ T cells from PBMCs, obtained from culture after CMV antigen stimulation. The chain uses TRBV7-2 and TRBJ2-3, with D hard to call. The CDR3 loop reads CASSSDAAEDTQYF. In DNA, the CDR3 is TGTGCCAGCAGCTCGGACGCGGCGGAAGATACGCAGTATTTT.